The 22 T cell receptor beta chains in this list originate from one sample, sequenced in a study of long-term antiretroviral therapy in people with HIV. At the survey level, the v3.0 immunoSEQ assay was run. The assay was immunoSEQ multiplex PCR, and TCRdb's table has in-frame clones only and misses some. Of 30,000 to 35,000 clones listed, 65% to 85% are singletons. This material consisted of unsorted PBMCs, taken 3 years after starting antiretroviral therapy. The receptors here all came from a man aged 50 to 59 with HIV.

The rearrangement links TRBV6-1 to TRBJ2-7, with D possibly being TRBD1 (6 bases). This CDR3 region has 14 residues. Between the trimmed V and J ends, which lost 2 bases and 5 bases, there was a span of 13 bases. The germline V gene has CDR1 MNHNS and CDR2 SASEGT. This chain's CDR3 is CASSERQEPDEQYF. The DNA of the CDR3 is TGTGCCAGCAGTGAAAGACAGGAGCCCGACGAGCAGTACTTC.

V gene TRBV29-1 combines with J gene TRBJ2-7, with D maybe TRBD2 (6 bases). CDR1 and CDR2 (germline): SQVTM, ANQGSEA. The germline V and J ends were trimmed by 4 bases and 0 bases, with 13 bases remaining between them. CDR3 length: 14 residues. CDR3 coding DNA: TGCAGCGTTGGAGGTCAGACTAGCTCCTACGAGCAGTACTTC. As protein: CSVGGQTSSYEQYF.

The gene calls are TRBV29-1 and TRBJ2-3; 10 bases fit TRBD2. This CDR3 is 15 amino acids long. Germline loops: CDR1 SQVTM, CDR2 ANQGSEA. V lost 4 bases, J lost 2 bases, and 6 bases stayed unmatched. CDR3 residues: CSVAERGGATDTQYF. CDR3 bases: TGCAGCGTTGCTGAGCGGGGGGGCGCCACAGATACGCAGTATTTT.

The CDR3, as DNA: TGTGCCAGCTCACCACTGGACAGGATTAATGAGCAGTTCTTC. Translating it yields CASSPLDRINEQFF. The chain has TRBV18 and TRBJ2-1, with 7 bases matching TRBD1. The CDR3 loop spans 14 amino acids. From germline, CDR1 is KGHSH and CDR2 LQKENI. V shed 1 base, J shed 7 bases, and the junction held 4 bases outside the gene matches.

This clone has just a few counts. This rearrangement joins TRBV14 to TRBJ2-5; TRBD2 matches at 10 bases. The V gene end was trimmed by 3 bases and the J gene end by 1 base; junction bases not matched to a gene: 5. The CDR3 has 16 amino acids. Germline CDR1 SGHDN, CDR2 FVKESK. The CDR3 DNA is TGTGCCAGCAGCCATTGGACTAGCGGCTTCCAAGAGACCCAGTACTTC. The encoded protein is CASSHWTSGFQETQYF.

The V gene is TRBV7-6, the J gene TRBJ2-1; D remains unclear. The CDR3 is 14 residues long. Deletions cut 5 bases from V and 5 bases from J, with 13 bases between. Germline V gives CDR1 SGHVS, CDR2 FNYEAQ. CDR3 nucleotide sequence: TGTGCCAGCAGCCTAGAGGCAGACAACAATGAGCAGTTCTTC. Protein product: CASSLEADNNEQFF. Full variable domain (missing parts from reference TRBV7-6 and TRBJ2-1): GAGVSQSPRYKVTKRGQDVALRCDPISGHVSLYWYRQALGQGPEFLTYFNYEAQQDKSGLPNDRFSAERPEGSISTLTIQRTEQRDSAMYRCASSLEADNNEQFFGPGTRLTVL.

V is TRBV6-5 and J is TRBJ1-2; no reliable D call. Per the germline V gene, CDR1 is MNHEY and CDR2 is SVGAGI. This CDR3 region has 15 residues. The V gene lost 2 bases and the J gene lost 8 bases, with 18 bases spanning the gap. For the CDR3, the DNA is TGTGCCAGCAGTTACGAGCGGGGTCCCTGGACGGGCTACACCTTC. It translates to CASSYERGPWTGYTF.

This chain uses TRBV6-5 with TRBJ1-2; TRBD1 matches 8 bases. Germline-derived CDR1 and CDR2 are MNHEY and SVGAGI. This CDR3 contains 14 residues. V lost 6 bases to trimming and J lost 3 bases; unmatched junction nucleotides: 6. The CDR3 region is CASSRTGTDYGYTF. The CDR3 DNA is TGTGCCAGCAGCAGGACAGGGACAGACTATGGCTACACCTTC.

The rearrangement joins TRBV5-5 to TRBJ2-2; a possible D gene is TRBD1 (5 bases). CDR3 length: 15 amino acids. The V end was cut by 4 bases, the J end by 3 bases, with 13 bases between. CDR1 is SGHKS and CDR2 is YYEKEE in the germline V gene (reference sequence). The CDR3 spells CASSRVPRDTGELFF. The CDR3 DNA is TGTGCCAGCAGCCGAGTCCCCAGGGACACCGGGGAGCTGTTTTTT.

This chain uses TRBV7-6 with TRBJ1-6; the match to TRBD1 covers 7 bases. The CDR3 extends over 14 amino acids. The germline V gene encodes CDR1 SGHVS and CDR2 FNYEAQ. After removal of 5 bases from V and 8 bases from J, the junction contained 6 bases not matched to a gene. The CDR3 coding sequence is TGTGCCAGCAGCGACAGGGCCAGGGATTCACCCCTCCACTTT. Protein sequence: CASSDRARDSPLHF.

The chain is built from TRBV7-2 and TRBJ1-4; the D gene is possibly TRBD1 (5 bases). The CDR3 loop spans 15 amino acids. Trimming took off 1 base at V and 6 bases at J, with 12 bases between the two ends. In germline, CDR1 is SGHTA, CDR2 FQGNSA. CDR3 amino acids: CASSLGGTGDEKLFF. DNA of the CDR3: TGTGCCAGCAGCTTAGGAGGGACGGGGGATGAAAAACTGTTTTTT.

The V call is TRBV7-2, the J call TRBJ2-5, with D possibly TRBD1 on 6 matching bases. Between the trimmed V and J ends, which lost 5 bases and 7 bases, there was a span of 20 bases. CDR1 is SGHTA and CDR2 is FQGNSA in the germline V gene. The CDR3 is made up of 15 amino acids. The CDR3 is CASSISTGASGTQYF. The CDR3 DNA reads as TGTGCCAGCAGCATATCGACAGGAGCCTCAGGGACCCAGTACTTC.

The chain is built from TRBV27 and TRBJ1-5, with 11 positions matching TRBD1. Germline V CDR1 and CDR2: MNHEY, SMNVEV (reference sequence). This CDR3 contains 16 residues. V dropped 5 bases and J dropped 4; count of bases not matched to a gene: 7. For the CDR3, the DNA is TGTGCCAGCAGTCCACGGGACAGGGGGGGGAATCAGCCCCAGCATTTT. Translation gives CASSPRDRGGNQPQHF.

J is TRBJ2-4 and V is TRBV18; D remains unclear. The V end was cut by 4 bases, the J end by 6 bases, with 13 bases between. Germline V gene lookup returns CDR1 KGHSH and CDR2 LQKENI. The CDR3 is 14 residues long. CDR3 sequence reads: CASSRDGPRNIQYF. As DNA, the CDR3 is TGTGCCAGCTCACGAGACGGACCCAGAAACATTCAGTACTTC.

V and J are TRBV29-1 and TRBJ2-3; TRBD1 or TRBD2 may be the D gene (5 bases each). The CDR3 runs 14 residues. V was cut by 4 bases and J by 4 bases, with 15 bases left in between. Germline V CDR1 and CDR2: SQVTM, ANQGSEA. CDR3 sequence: CSVVGGRGADTQYF. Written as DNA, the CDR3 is TGCAGCGTTGTTGGGGGACGGGGAGCAGATACGCAGTATTTT.

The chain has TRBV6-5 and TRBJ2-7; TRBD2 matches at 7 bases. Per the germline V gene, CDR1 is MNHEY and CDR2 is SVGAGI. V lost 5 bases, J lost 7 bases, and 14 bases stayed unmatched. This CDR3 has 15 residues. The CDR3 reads CASSNLPREWREQYF. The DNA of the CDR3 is TGTGCCAGCAGTAACTTACCGCGGGAGTGGAGGGAGCAGTACTTC.

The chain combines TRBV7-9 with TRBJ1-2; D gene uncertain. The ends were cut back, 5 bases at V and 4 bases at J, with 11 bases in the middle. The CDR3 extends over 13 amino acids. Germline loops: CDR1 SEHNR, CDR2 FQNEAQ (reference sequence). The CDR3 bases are TGTGCCAGCAGCCGGGTTGGCTTCTATGGCTACACCTTC. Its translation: CASSRVGFYGYTF.

The CDR3 spells CATSSGTESGNTIYF. The DNA for the CDR3 is TGTGCCACCAGCAGCGGTACTGAATCTGGAAACACCATATATTTT. This chain uses TRBV15 with TRBJ1-3; D unresolved. Germline lookup yields CDR1 LNHNV and CDR2 YYDKDF (reference sequence). The CDR3 runs 15 residues. The V end lost 3 bases, the J end lost 1 base, and 10 bases lay between the germline ends. The variable domain in full, completed from reference TRBV15 and TRBJ1-3, reads DAMVIQNPRYQVTQFGKPVTLSCSQTLNHNVMYWYQQKSSQAPKLLFHYYDKDFNNEADTPDNFQSRRPNTSFCFLDIRSPGLGDTAMYLCATSSGTESGNTIYFGEGSWLTVV.

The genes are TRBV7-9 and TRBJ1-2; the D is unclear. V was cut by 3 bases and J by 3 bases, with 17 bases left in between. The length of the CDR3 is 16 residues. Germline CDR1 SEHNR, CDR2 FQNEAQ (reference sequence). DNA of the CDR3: TGTGCCAGCAGCTTTAGACAAGGGAGGGCCCACTATGGCTACACCTTC. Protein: CASSFRQGRAHYGYTF.

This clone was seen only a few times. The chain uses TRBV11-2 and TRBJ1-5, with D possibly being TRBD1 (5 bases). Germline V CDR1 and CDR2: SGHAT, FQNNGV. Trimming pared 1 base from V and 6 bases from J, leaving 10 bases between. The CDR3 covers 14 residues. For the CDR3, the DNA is TGTGCCAGCAGCTTAGCATCTGGGGGTCAGCCCCAGCATTTT. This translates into CASSLASGGQPQHF.

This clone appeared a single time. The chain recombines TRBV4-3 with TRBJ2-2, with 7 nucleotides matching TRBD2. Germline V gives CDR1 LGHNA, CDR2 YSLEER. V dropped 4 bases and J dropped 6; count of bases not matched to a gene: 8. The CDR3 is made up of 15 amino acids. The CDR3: CASSRGLVDSGELFF. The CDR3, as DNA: TGCGCCAGCAGCCGAGGACTAGTGGATTCCGGGGAGCTGTTTTTT.

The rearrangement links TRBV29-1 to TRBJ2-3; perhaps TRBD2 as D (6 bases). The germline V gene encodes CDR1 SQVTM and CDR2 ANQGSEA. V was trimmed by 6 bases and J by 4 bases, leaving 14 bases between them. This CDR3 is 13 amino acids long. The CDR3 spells CSVGGSGADTQYF. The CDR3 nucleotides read TGCAGCGTGGGTGGGTCGGGAGCAGATACGCAGTATTTT.